This entry lists 15 T cell receptor beta chains sequenced from one sample in a study of cytomegalovirus exposure and HLA in healthy donors. Primers included in the PCR were 60 Vbeta and 13 Jbeta primers. This table comes from immunoSEQ multiplex PCR, and its TCRdb copy is limited to in-frame clones, with some not included. The data show about 94,000 clones, roughly 75% seen once. The material sequenced was PBMCs. These receptors originate from a woman aged 55-70 years in good health and CMV-seronegative.

The V call is TRBV19, the J call TRBJ1-2; tentative D call: TRBD1 (6 bases). With 1 base removed from V and 8 bases from J, the gap between germline ends came to 11 bases. CDR3 length: 13 amino acids. Per germline, CDR1 LNHDA and CDR2 SQIVND (reference sequence). The CDR3 protein is CASSIGAGDGYTF. CDR3 DNA sequence: TGTGCCAGTAGTATAGGGGCAGGGGACGGCTACACCTTC. Combining the CDR3 with reference TRBV19 and TRBJ1-2 gives the whole variable domain DGGITQSPKYLFRKEGQNVTLSCEQNLNHDAMYWYRQDPGQGLRLIYYSQIVNDFQKGDIAEGYSVSREKKESFPLTVTSAQKNPTAFYLCASSIGAGDGYTFGSGTRLTVV.

The chain recombines TRBV7-8 with TRBJ2-3, with TRBD2 identical over 8 bases. This CDR3 has 17 amino acids. The V gene end was trimmed by 5 bases and the J gene end by 4 bases; junction bases not matched to a gene: 14. Per germline, CDR1 SGHVS and CDR2 FQNEAQ. The CDR3 sequence: CASSPRPSGRVSDTQYF. Written as DNA, the CDR3 is TGTGCCAGCAGCCCGAGACCCAGCGGGAGAGTTTCAGATACGCAGTATTTT.

The chain employs TRBV28 and TRBJ2-1, with D possibly matching TRBD2 (6 bases). This CDR3 has 14 residues. In germline, CDR1 is MDHEN, CDR2 SYDVKM. V dropped 1 base and J dropped 3 bases, with 7 bases sitting between them. The CDR3 region is CASSLSAGYNEQFF. DNA for the CDR3: TGTGCCAGCAGTTTATCAGCGGGCTACAATGAGCAGTTCTTC.

This CDR3 is CASSLAGVYEQYF. The CDR3 bases are TGCGCCAGCAGCTTGGCGGGGGTCTACGAGCAGTACTTC. This rearrangement joins TRBV5-1 to TRBJ2-7; tentative D call: TRBD2 (6 bases). V lost 0 bases, J lost 3 bases, and 7 bases lay in between. Per germline, CDR1 SGHRS and CDR2 YFSETQ. The CDR3 is 13 residues long.

Points on this clone: In the same sample, other DNA sequences code for this CDR3. The chain carries TRBV30 and TRBJ1-1; D is unclear. Trimming left V 3 bases short and J 0 bases short, with 8 bases between. The germline gives CDR1 GTSNPN, CDR2 SVGIG (reference sequence). This CDR3 is 13 amino acids long. CDR3 DNA sequence: TGTGCCTGGAGCCCGGGTTTGAACACTGAAGCTTTCTTT. Translation gives CAWSPGLNTEAFF.

This clone is a singleton in its sample. The CDR3 nucleotides are TGTGCCAGCTCACCAACACAGGTCAGGGGTCAGAACTATGGCTACACCTTC. As protein: CASSPTQVRGQNYGYTF. The chain couples TRBV18 to TRBJ1-2; weak D call: TRBD1 (6 bases). Looked up from germline, CDR1 is KGHSH and CDR2 is LQKENI. The CDR3 covers 17 residues. Trimming stripped 2 bases from V and 2 bases from J, with 18 bases between.

This chain's CDR3 is CASSMERGSYNEQFF. The DNA for the CDR3 is TGTGCCAGCAGTATGGAGCGGGGCTCCTACAATGAGCAGTTCTTC. The chain couples TRBV6-5 to TRBJ2-1, with 7 bases lining up with TRBD2. CDR3 length equals 15 residues. Germline-derived CDR1 and CDR2 are MNHEY and SVGAGI. Trimming removed 5 bases from V and 0 bases from J; junction bases left unmatched: 4.

The J gene is TRBJ1-1, the V gene TRBV28, with a tentative D call TRBD1 (6 bases). The germline V gene has CDR1 MDHEN and CDR2 SYDVKM. Trimming removed 5 bases from V and 1 base from J, with 14 bases in between. CDR3 length: 15 amino acids. Here the CDR3 reads CASSPTGHRNTEAFF. In DNA form, the CDR3 reads TGTGCCAGCAGTCCCACGGGACATCGGAACACTGAAGCTTTCTTT.

J is TRBJ2-1 and V is TRBV18; the D gene is possibly TRBD2 (5 bases). Trimming removed 3 bases at V and 7 bases at J, with 13 bases between. CDR1 is KGHSH and CDR2 is LQKENI in the germline V gene. The CDR3 runs to 14 residues. The CDR3 loop is CASSPSQPGNEQFF. The CDR3 nucleotides read TGTGCCAGCTCACCCAGTCAACCGGGGAATGAGCAGTTCTTC.

The rearrangement joins TRBV29-1 to TRBJ2-3, with TRBD2 matching over 8 bases. Germline values: CDR1 SQVTM, CDR2 ANQGSEA. This CDR3 has 14 residues. Losses at the gene ends were 4 bases for V and 1 base for J; bases not matched to a gene: 4. The CDR3 reads CSVGERGRTDTQYF. CDR3 sequence (DNA): TGCAGCGTTGGGGAGCGGGGGCGCACAGATACGCAGTATTTT.

The genes are TRBV6-5 and TRBJ1-1; D is unclear. This CDR3 spans 14 amino acids. Deletions cut 4 bases from V and 0 bases from J, with 9 bases between. Germline CDR1 reads MNHEY; CDR2 reads SVGAGI. CDR3: CASSFNSLNTEAFF. CDR3 sequence (DNA): TGTGCCAGCAGTTTCAACAGCCTGAACACTGAAGCTTTCTTT.

This chain connects TRBV7-2 to TRBJ2-5; tentative D call: TRBD2 (7 bases). Per the germline V gene, CDR1 is SGHTA and CDR2 is FQGNSA. The CDR3 has 15 residues. V dropped 3 bases and J dropped 7 bases, with 18 bases sitting between them. CDR3 protein: CASSLDQRRGGTQYF. The CDR3, as DNA: TGTGCCAGCAGCTTGGACCAGCGGAGGGGGGGGACCCAGTACTTC.

The rearrangement links TRBV7-2 to TRBJ2-6; D is undetermined. V was pared by 3 bases and J by 0 bases, with 9 bases between. CDR1 and CDR2 from the germline V gene are SGHTA and FQGNSA. This CDR3 comprises 16 residues. CDR3 coding DNA: TGTGCCAGCAGCTTTAGTGTCTTCTCTGGGGCCAACGTCCTGACTTTC. Translating gives CASSFSVFSGANVLTF.

This clone was seen only once. V and J are TRBV5-4 and TRBJ2-1; 9 bases map to TRBD2. Germline V gene sequence: CDR1 SGHNT, CDR2 YYREEE (reference sequence). With 0 bases clipped from V and 8 bases from J, the junction kept 6 bases outside the gene matches. This CDR3 comprises 15 residues. CDR3 sequence reads: CASSLEVAGVDEQFF. In nucleotides, the CDR3 is TGTGCCAGCAGCTTGGAGGTAGCGGGAGTGGATGAGCAGTTCTTC.

This clone was seen a handful of times. This rearrangement joins TRBV4-1 to TRBJ2-3; D may be TRBD2 (6 bases). CDR3 length equals 13 residues. Trimming took off 3 bases at V and 7 bases at J, with 11 bases between the two ends. Germline CDR1 MGHRA, CDR2 YSYEKL. The CDR3 DNA sequence: TGCGCCAGCAGCCATGTGGGGGACTATACGCAGTATTTT. It codes for CASSHVGDYTQYF.